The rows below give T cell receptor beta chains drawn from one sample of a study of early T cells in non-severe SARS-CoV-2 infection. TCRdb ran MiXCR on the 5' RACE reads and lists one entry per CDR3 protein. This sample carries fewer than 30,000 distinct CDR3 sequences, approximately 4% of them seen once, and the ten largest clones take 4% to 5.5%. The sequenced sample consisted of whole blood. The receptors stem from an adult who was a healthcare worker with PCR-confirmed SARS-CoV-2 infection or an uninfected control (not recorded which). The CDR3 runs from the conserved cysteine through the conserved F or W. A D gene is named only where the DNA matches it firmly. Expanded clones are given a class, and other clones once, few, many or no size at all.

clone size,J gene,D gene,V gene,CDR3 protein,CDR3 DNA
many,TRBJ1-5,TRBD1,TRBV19,CASSIDRGPNQPQHF,TGTGCCAGTAGTATAGACAGGGGGCCCAATCAGCCCCAGCATTTT
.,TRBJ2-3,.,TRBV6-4,CASSDAPADTQYF,TGTGCCAGCAGTGACGCCCCGGCAGATACGCAGTATTTT
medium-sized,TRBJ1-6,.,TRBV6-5,CASSSWSSYNSPLHF,TGTGCCAGCAGTTCATGGAGCTCCTATAATTCACCCCTCCACTTT
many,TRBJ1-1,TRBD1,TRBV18,CASSLGQAITEAFF,TGTGCCAGCTCGTTGGGACAGGCTATCACTGAAGCTTTCTTT
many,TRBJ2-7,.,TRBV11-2,CASSSQAYEQYF,TGTGCCAGCAGCTCGCAAGCCTACGAGCAGTACTTC
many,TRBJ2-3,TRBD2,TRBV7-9,CASSHGTSGKRNTDTQYF,TGTGCCAGCAGCCACGGGACTAGCGGGAAGCGGAACACAGATACGCAGTATTTT
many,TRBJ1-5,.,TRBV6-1,CASSVAGTQGNQPQHF,TGTGCCAGCAGTGTGGCGGGAACCCAGGGGAATCAGCCCCAGCATTTT
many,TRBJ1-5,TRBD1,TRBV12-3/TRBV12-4,CASSPVTGGNQPQHF,TGTGCCAGCAGCCCCGTGACAGGGGGGAATCAGCCCCAGCATTTT
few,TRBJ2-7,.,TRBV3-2,CASSHLAGGNSYEQYF,TGTGCCAGCAGCCATTTAGCGGGAGGGAACTCCTACGAGCAGTACTTC
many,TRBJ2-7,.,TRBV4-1,CASSQSAGSYEQYF,TGCGCCAGCAGCCAGAGTGCAGGCAGCTACGAGCAGTACTTC
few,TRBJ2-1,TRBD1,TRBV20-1,CSAWGQPNNEQFF,TGCAGTGCCTGGGGACAGCCCAACAATGAGCAGTTCTTC
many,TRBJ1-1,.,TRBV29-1,CSITRGYGTEAFF,TGCAGCATAACTAGGGGATATGGCACTGAAGCTTTCTTT
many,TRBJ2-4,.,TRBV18,CASSPTQARDIQYF,TGTGCCAGCTCACCAACGCAGGCCAGGGACATTCAGTACTTC
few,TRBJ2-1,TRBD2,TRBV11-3,CASSEESGSRSYNEQFF,TGTGCCAGCAGCGAGGAAAGCGGGAGTAGATCCTACAATGAGCAGTTCTTC
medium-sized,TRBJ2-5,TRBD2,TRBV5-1,CASSPATMGGQETQYF,TGCGCCAGCAGTCCCGCTACTATGGGGGGGCAAGAGACCCAGTACTTC
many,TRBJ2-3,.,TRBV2,CASSETSSTDTQYF,TGTGCCAGCAGTGAAACTTCTAGCACAGATACGCAGTATTTT
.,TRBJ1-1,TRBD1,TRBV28,CASSLGGQGGTEAFF,TGTGCCAGCAGTTTAGGGGGACAGGGAGGGACTGAAGCTTTCTTT
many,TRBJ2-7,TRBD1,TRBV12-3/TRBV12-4,CASRPRGTASYEQYF,TGTGCCAGCAGACCAAGGGGGACAGCCTCTTACGAGCAGTACTTC
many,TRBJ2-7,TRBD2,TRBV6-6,CASSDMGTSGTYEQYF,TGTGCCAGCAGTGATATGGGGACTAGCGGGACCTACGAGCAGTACTTC
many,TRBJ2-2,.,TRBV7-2,CASHSGLGDTGELFF,TGTGCCAGCCACTCGGGTCTAGGCGACACCGGGGAGCTGTTTTTT
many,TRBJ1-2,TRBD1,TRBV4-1,CASSQDPTGGWGYGYTF,TGCGCCAGCAGCCAAGATCCAACAGGGGGCTGGGGCTATGGCTACACCTTC
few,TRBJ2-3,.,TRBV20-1,CSARYQRTTDTQYF,TGCAGTGCTAGATATCAGAGGACCACAGATACGCAGTATTTT
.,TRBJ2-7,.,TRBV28,CASNLRQRTYEQYF,TGTGCCAGCAATTTGAGGCAAAGAACCTACGAGCAGTACTTC
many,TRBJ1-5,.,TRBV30,CAWSVNPGSGQPQHF,TGTGCCTGGAGTGTGAATCCAGGTTCCGGTCAGCCCCAGCATTTT
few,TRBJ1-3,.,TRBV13,CASSLGGAGNTIYF,TGTGCCAGCAGCTTAGGGGGTGCTGGAAACACCATATATTTT
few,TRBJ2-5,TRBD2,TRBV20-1,CSAGSAGAETQYF,TGCAGTGCCGGATCAGCGGGAGCGGAGACCCAGTACTTC